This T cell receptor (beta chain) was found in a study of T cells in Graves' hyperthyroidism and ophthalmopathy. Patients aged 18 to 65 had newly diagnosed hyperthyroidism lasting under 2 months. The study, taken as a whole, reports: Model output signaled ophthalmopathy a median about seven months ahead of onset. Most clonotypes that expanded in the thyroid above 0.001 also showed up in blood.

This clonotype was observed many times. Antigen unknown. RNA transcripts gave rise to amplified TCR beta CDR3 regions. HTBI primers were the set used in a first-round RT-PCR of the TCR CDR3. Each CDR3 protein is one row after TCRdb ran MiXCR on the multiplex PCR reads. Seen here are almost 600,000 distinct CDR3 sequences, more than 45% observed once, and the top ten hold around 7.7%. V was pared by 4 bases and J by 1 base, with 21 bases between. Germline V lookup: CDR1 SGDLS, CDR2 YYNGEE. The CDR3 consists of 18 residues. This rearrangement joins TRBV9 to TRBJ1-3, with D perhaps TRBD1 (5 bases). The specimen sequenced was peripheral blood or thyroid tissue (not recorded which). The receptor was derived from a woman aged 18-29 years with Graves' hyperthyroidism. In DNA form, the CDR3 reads TGTGCCAGCAGCCCCCGCCAGGGCGGAGGTGGATCTGGAAACACCATATATTTT. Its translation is CASSPRQGGGGSGNTIYF.